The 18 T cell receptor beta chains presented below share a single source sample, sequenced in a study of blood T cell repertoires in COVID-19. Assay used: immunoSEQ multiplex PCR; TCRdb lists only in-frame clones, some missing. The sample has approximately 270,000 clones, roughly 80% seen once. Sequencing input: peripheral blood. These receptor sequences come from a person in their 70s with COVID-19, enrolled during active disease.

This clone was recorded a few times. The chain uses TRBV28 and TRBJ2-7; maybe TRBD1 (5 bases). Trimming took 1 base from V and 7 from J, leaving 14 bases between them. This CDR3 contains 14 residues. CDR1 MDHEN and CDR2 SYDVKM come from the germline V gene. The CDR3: CASSLSNRDREQYF. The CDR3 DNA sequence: TGTGCCAGCAGTTTATCCAATCGCGACAGAGAGCAGTACTTC.

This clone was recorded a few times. The CDR3 spells CASSFQRGAQAIDTQYF. The DNA of the CDR3 is TGTGCCAGCAGTTTCCAGCGGGGGGCCCAAGCCATAGATACGCAGTATTTT. J is TRBJ2-3 and V is TRBV2, with 9 bases that match TRBD2. The germline V gene encodes CDR1 SNHLY and CDR2 FYNNEI. V lost 5 bases to trimming and J lost 5 bases; unmatched junction nucleotides: 14. The CDR3 consists of 17 residues.

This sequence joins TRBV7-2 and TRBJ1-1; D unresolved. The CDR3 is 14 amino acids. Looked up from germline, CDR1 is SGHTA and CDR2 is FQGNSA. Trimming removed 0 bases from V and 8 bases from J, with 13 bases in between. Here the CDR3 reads CASSLATGVTEAFF. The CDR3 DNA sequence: TGTGCCAGCAGCTTAGCAACGGGAGTAACCGAAGCTTTCTTT.

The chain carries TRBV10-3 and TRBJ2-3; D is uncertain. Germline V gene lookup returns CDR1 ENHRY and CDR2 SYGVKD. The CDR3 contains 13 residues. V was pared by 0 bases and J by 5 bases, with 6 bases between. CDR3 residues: CAISESFRDTQYF. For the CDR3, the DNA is TGTGCCATCAGTGAGTCATTCCGAGATACGCAGTATTTT.

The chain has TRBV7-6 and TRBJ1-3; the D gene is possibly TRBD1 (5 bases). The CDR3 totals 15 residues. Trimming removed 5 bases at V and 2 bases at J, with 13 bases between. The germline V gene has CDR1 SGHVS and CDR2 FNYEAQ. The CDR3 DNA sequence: TGTGCCAGCAGCCGGGGGGGTCCACCTGGAAACACCATATATTTT. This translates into CASSRGGPPGNTIYF.

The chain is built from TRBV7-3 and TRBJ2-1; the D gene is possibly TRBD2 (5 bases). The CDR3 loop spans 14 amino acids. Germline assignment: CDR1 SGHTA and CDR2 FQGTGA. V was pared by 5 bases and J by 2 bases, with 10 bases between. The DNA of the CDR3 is TGTGCCAGCAGCCCACACGGGACCTACAATGAGCAGTTCTTC. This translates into CASSPHGTYNEQFF.

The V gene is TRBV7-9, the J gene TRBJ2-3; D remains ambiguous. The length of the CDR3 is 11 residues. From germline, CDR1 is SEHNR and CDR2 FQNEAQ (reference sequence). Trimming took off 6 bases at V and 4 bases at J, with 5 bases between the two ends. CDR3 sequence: CASRSADTQYF. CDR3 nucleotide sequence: TGTGCCAGCAGGTCGGCAGATACGCAGTATTTT.

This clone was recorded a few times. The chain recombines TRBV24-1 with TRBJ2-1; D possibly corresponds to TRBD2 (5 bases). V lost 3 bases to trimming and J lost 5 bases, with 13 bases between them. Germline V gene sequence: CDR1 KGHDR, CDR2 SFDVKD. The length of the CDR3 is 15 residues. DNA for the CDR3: TGTGCCACCAGTGATAAGAGGCTAGCTAACAATGAGCAGTTCTTC. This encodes CATSDKRLANNEQFF.

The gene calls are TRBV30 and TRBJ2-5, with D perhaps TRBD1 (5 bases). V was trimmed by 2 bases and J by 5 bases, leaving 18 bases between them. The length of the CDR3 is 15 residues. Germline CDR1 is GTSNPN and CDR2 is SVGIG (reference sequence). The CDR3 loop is CAWSHPVGRVETQYF. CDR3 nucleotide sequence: TGTGCCTGGAGTCACCCGGTGGGGCGAGTTGAGACCCAGTACTTC.

CDR3 region: CASSQQGHQPQHF. The CDR3 DNA reads as TGTGCCAGCAGTCAACAGGGTCATCAGCCCCAGCATTTT. The chain has TRBV28 and TRBJ1-5; D may be TRBD1 (6 bases). Germline lookup yields CDR1 MDHEN and CDR2 SYDVKM. Trimming took 5 bases from V and 5 from J, leaving 10 bases between them. CDR3 length: 13 amino acids.

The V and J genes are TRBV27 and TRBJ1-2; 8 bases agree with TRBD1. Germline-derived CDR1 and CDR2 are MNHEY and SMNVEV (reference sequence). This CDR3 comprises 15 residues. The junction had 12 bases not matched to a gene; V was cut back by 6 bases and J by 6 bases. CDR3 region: CASSHHPGGEDGYTF. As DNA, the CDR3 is TGTGCCAGCAGCCATCACCCAGGGGGCGAAGATGGCTACACCTTC.

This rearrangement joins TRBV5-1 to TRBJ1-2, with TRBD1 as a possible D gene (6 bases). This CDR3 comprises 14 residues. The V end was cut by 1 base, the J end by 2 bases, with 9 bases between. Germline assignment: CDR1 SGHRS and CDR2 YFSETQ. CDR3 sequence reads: CASSLKGENYGYTF. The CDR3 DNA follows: TGCGCCAGCAGCTTGAAGGGGGAGAACTATGGCTACACCTTC.

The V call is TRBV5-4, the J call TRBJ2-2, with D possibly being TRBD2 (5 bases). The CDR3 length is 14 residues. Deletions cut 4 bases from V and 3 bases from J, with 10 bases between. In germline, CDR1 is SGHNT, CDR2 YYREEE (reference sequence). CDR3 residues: CASSKERHTGELFF. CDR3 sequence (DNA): TGTGCCAGCAGCAAGGAGCGGCACACCGGGGAGCTGTTTTTT.

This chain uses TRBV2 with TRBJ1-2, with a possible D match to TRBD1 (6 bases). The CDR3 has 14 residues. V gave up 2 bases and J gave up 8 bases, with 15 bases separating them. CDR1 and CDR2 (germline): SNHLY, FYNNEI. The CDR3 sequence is CASSESLGGYGYTF. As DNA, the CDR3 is TGTGCCAGCAGTGAATCCTTAGGGGGTTACGGCTACACCTTC.

CDR3 coding DNA: TGTGCCAGCAGCTTCGGGACTAGCGGGAGTGGAGCAGATACGCAGTATTTT. Translating it yields CASSFGTSGSGADTQYF. The rearrangement uses TRBV7-9 and TRBJ2-3, with 14 bases identical to TRBD2. The V segment lost 3 bases and the J segment 4 bases; nucleotides outside the gene matches: 6. Germline CDR1 reads SEHNR; CDR2 reads FQNEAQ (reference sequence). The CDR3 sequence is 17 residues long.

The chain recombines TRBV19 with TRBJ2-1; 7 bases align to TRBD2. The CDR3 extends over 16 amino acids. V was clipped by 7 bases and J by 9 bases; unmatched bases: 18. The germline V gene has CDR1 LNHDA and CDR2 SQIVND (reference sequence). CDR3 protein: CASNPRAERPGGEQFF. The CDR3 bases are TGTGCCAGTAACCCTAGGGCCGAGCGACCGGGGGGTGAGCAGTTCTTC. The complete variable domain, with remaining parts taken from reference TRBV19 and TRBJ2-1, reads DGGITQSPKYLFRKEGQNVTLSCEQNLNHDAMYWYRQDPGQGLRLIYYSQIVNDFQKGDIAEGYSVSREKKESFPLTVTSAQKNPTAFYLCASNPRAERPGGEQFFGPGTRLTVL.

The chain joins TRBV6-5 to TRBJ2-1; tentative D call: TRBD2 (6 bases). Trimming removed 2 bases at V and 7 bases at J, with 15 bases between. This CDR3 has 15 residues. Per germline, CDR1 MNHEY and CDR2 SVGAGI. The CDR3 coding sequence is TGTGCCAGCAGTTACGGATTGGCGGGGAGGAATGAGCAGTTCTTC. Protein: CASSYGLAGRNEQFF.

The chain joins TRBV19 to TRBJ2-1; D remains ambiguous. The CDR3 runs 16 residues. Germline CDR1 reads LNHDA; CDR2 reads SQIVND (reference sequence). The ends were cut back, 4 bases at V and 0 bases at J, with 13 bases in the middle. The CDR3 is CASSRHGPSSYNEQFF. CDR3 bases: TGTGCCAGTAGTAGACACGGTCCGAGCTCCTACAATGAGCAGTTCTTC.